A single T cell receptor (beta chain) is shown here with its context. V lost 1 base, J lost 0 bases, and 7 bases lay in between. The CDR3 loop spans 14 amino acids. In the original processing: For nucleated cells, counts were estimated from reference gene primer amplification. Here immunoSEQ multiplex PCR was the method, and the copy in TCRdb shows in-frame clones only, minus some. The V and J calls and clone size are taken from that table; D and trimming were inferred from the DNA. The sample includes tens of thousands of clones, 65% to 90% of them seen just once. This entry comes from a study of blood T cell repertoires in COVID-19. Study-wide context: From the United States, Italy and Spain came samples of acute and convalescent COVID-19. PBMCs, B-cell-depleted T cells, or T cells provided the cDNA or gDNA that made up the material.

The gene calls are TRBV5-3 and TRBJ1-1; D gene unclear. TRBV5-3 is known as an ORF, though its function is uncertain. The sample taken for sequencing was peripheral blood. The source of this sequence is a woman aged 60-70 years with acute or convalescent COVID-19. As DNA, the CDR3 is TGTGCCAGAAGCTTGATCAGGTTGAACACTGAAGCTTTCTTT. Translation gives CARSLIRLNTEAFF.